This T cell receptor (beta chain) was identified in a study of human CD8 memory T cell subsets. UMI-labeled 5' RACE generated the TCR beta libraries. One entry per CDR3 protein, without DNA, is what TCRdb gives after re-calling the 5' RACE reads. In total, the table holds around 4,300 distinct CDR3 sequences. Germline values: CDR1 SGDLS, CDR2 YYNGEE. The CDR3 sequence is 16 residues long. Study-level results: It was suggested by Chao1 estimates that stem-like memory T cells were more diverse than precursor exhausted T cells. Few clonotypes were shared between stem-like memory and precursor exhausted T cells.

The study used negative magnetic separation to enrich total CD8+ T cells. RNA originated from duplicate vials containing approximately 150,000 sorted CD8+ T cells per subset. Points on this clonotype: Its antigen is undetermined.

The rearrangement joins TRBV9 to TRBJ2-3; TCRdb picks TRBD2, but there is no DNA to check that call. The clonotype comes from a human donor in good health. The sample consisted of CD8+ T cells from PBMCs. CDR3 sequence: CASSVGTSVSTDTQYF.